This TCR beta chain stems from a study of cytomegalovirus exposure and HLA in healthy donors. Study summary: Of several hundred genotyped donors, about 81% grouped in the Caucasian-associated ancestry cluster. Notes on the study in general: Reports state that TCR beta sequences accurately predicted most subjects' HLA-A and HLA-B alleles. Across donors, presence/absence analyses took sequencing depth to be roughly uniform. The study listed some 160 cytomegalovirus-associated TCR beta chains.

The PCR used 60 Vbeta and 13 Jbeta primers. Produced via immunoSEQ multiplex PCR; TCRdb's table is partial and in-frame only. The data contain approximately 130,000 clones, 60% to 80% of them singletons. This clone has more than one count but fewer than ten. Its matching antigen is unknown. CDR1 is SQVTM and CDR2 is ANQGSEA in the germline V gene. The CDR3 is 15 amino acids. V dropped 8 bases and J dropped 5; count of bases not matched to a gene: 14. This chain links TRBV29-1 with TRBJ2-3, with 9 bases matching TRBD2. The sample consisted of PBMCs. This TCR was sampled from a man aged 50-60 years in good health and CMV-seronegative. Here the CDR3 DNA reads TGCAGCTCCCTGGGGGTAGCGGGAGTAGGAGATACGCAGTATTTT. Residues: CSSLGVAGVGDTQYF.